This T cell receptor (beta chain) was found in a study of blood T cell repertoires in COVID-19. Assay used: immunoSEQ multiplex PCR; TCRdb lists only in-frame clones, some missing. Counted here are under 300,000 clones, about 85% occurring once; the ten biggest clones make up under 8%. After removal of 5 bases from V and 2 bases from J, the junction contained 10 bases not matched to a gene. CDR1 MNHEY and CDR2 SMNVEV come from the germline V gene (reference sequence). The CDR3 has 17 amino acids. The chain employs TRBV27 and TRBJ1-3, with 9 nucleotides matching TRBD1. Sequencing input: PBMCs or T cells enriched from blood (not recorded which). The clonotype comes from a woman aged 45 to 65 who had been exposed to COVID-19. The CDR3 spells CASSLRGTGFPGNTIYF. The CDR3 nucleotides read TGTGCCAGCAGTCTCCGCGGGACAGGGTTCCCTGGAAACACCATATATTTT.